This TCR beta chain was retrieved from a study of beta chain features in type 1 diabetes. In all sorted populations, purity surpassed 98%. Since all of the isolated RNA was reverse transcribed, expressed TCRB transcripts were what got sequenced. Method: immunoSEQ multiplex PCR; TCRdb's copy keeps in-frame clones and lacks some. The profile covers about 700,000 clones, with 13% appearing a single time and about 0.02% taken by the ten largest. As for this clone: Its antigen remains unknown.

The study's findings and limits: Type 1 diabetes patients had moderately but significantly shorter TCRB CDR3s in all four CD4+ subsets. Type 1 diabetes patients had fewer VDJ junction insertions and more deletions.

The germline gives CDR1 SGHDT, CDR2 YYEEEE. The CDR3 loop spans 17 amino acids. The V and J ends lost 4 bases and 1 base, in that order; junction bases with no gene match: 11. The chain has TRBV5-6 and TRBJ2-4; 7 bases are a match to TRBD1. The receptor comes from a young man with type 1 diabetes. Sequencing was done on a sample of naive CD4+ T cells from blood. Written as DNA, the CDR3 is TGTGCCAGCAGCGCATATGTACAGGGGATTGCCAAAAACATTCAGTACTTC. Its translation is CASSAYVQGIAKNIQYF.